The rows below give T cell receptor beta chains drawn from one sample of a study of beta chain features in type 1 diabetes. The table came from immunoSEQ multiplex PCR; TCRdb's copy has only in-frame clones and leaves some out. The sample records 500,000 to 700,000 clones, around 16% being singletons. Sequencing was performed on naive CD4+ T cells from blood. The receptors were gathered from a man younger than 30 in good health. Both conserved end residues are part of each CDR3. Fields, in order: D gene, V gene, clone size, CDR3 length, J gene, CDR3 protein, CDR3 DNA. A D gene is named only where the DNA matches it firmly. Expanded clones get a size class; other rows say once, few or many, or leave the size out.

NA	TRBV10-3	NA	15	TRBJ2-3	CAIRKTGEGADTQYF	TGTGCCATCAGGAAGACTGGTGAGGGTGCAGATACGCAGTATTTT
NA	TRBV30	few	15	TRBJ2-6	CAWREKGIRANVLTF	TGTGCCTGGAGAGAGAAGGGGATTAGGGCCAACGTCCTGACTTTC
NA	TRBV7-9	few	15	TRBJ2-1	CASTMGGSSYNEQFF	TGTGCCAGCACCATGGGGGGAAGCTCCTACAATGAGCAGTTCTTC
NA	TRBV10-3	few	14	TRBJ2-5	CAIRRDKSQETQYF	TGTGCCATCAGACGGGACAAGTCTCAAGAGACCCAGTACTTC
TRBD1	TRBV10-3	NA	14	TRBJ1-2	CAISEAGGLYGYTF	TGTGCCATCAGTGAGGCAGGGGGTTTGTATGGCTACACCTTC
NA	TRBV7-6	NA	13	TRBJ1-2	CASSSQGLYGYTF	TGTGCCAGCAGCTCACAGGGCCTCTATGGCTACACCTTC
NA	TRBV6-6	NA	15	TRBJ2-7	CASKIRRGVTYEQYF	TGTGCCAGCAAGATTCGGCGCGGGGTTACATACGAGCAGTACTTC
TRBD2	TRBV29-1	NA	15	TRBJ2-5	CSVAEGTSRQETQYF	TGCAGCGTTGCTGAGGGGACTAGCCGTCAAGAGACCCAGTACTTC
TRBD1	TRBV6-5	NA	16	TRBJ2-4	CASSSGQGEAKNIQYF	TGTGCCAGCAGTTCTGGACAGGGCGAAGCCAAAAACATTCAGTACTTC
TRBD1	TRBV13	few	14	TRBJ2-7	CASRGRGLGYEQYF	TGTGCCAGCAGAGGCAGGGGGCTGGGATACGAGCAGTACTTC
TRBD2	TRBV19	NA	15	TRBJ2-2	CATPLAGGSTGELFF	TGTGCCACCCCTTTAGCGGGAGGAAGCACCGGGGAGCTGTTTTTT
TRBD1	TRBV9	few	14	TRBJ2-3	CASSADRARNTQYF	TGTGCCAGCAGCGCGGACAGGGCTCGAAATACGCAGTATTTT
NA	TRBV19	NA	13	TRBJ1-1	CASKKVMTAEAFF	TGTGCCAGTAAAAAGGTGATGACCGCTGAAGCTTTCTTT
NA	TRBV4-3	NA	14	TRBJ2-5	CASSQDQGGETQYF	TGCGCCAGCAGCCAAGATCAAGGGGGGGAGACCCAGTACTTC
NA	TRBV18	NA	11	TRBJ2-3	CASSITDTQYF	TGTGCCAGCTCGATCACAGATACGCAGTATTTT
NA	TRBV6-1	few	13	TRBJ2-1	CASSDLQVNEQFF	TGTGCCAGCAGTGATCTACAGGTCAATGAGCAGTTCTTC
NA	TRBV4-1	NA	14	TRBJ1-1	CASRTSGAGAEAFF	TGCGCCAGCAGAACGAGCGGCGCGGGTGCTGAAGCTTTCTTT
NA	TRBV9	few	15	TRBJ2-1	CASSALGLGGGAQFF	TGTGCCAGCAGCGCCTTAGGGCTTGGTGGGGGGGCCCAGTTCTTC
TRBD1	TRBV6-4	NA	15	TRBJ2-3	CASSPSGGRTDTQYF	TGTGCCAGCAGTCCGTCAGGGGGCAGGACAGATACGCAGTATTTT
TRBD1	TRBV7-2	NA	15	TRBJ2-3	CASRPTGVGTDTQYF	TGTGCCAGCAGGCCTACAGGGGTGGGCACAGATACGCAGTATTTT
NA	TRBV18	NA	16	TRBJ1-5	CASLQAVRGSNQPQHF	TGTGCCAGCCTTCAAGCTGTCCGGGGTAGCAATCAGCCCCAGCATTTT
NA	TRBV5-1	few	15	TRBJ2-2	CASSPRAKNTGELFF	TGCGCCAGCAGCCCGCGGGCCAAGAACACCGGGGAGCTGTTTTTT
NA	TRBV11-2	few	16	TRBJ2-1	CASSLDRSRTGNEQFF	TGTGCCAGCAGCTTAGATCGTAGTCGCACGGGCAATGAGCAGTTCTTC
NA	TRBV9	few	14	TRBJ2-7	CASSVGGNSYEQYF	TGTGCCAGCAGCGTAGGGGGGAACTCCTACGAGCAGTACTTC
TRBD1	TRBV25-1	NA	14	TRBJ1-5	CASSDPRGRGPQHF	TGTGCCAGCAGTGATCCAAGGGGGCGTGGGCCCCAGCATTTT
NA	TRBV11-1	NA	16	TRBJ1-1	CASSLEGGVGNTEAFF	TGTGCCAGCAGCTTAGAGGGAGGTGTTGGGAACACTGAAGCTTTCTTT
TRBD1	TRBV28	few	15	TRBJ2-7	CASTPSGTGVYEQYF	TGTGCCAGCACCCCCTCAGGGACAGGGGTCTACGAGCAGTACTTC
NA	TRBV7-3	NA	13	TRBJ2-7	CASSLTTGHEQYF	TGTGCCAGCAGCTTAACTACAGGGCACGAGCAGTACTTC
NA	TRBV18	few	16	TRBJ2-2	CASSRGYGRNTGELFF	TGTGCCAGCTCACGTGGCTACGGAAGGAACACCGGGGAGCTGTTTTTT
NA	TRBV2	few	13	TRBJ2-5	CASSFLAEETQYF	TGTGCCAGCAGTTTTCTAGCAGAAGAGACCCAGTACTTC
TRBD1	TRBV9	few	14	TRBJ2-1	CASQEGQGYNEQFF	TGTGCCAGTCAAGAGGGACAGGGCTACAATGAGCAGTTCTTC
NA	TRBV5-4	few	14	TRBJ2-2	CASSLAYNTGELFF	TGTGCCAGCAGCTTGGCCTATAACACCGGGGAGCTGTTTTTT
NA	TRBV9	few	16	TRBJ2-7	CASSPRGRGEGYEQYF	TGTGCCAGCAGCCCCCGTGGAAGGGGAGAGGGCTACGAGCAGTACTTC
TRBD1	TRBV30	NA	16	TRBJ1-5	CAWSVRGRGSNQPQHF	TGTGCCTGGAGTGTACGAGGCAGGGGGAGCAATCAGCCCCAGCATTTT
TRBD1	TRBV18	NA	16	TRBJ1-1	CASSRQGVTSNTEAFF	TGTGCCAGCTCACGCCAGGGGGTGACTTCGAACACTGAAGCTTTCTTT
NA	TRBV6-5	few	15	TRBJ2-7	CASSYAGGSAYEQYF	TGTGCCAGCAGTTACGCCGGGGGCAGCGCCTACGAGCAGTACTTC
TRBD1	TRBV11-2	NA	16	TRBJ2-7	CASYLEEQGAMYEQYF	TGTGCCAGCTATTTAGAGGAGCAGGGGGCGATGTACGAGCAGTACTTC
NA	TRBV20-1	NA	11	TRBJ2-3	CSAPHLDTQYF	TGCAGTGCGCCCCACTTGGATACGCAGTATTTT
NA	TRBV4-3	few	15	TRBJ2-7	CASSQEAGGIYEQYF	TGCGCCAGCAGCCAAGAGGCAGGGGGGATCTACGAGCAGTACTTC
TRBD1	TRBV4-1	NA	15	TRBJ2-1	CASSTPGGSYNEQFF	TGCGCCAGCAGCACTCCAGGGGGCTCCTACAATGAGCAGTTCTTC
TRBD2	TRBV18	NA	16	TRBJ2-7	CASSPQRLAGGTEQYF	TGTGCCAGCTCACCGCAAAGACTAGCGGGAGGGACCGAGCAGTACTTC
NA	TRBV5-1	once	13	TRBJ1-1	CASSSRQDTEAFF	TGCGCCAGCAGCTCAAGACAGGACACTGAAGCTTTCTTT
NA	TRBV5-6	few	13	TRBJ1-6	CASSLGQVSPGDF	TGTGCCAGCAGCTTGGGACAGGTTTCCCCGGGGGACTTT
NA	TRBV4-3	NA	17	TRBJ1-5	CASSLTKGKLGNQPQHF	TGCGCCAGCAGCCTCACCAAGGGTAAATTGGGCAATCAGCCCCAGCATTTT
NA	TRBV6-5	few	14	TRBJ2-1	CATLPAGTYNEQFF	TGTGCCACCCTACCCGCAGGGACCTACAATGAGCAGTTCTTC
TRBD2	TRBV9	NA	15	TRBJ2-1	CASSVREGSYNEQFF	TGTGCCAGCAGCGTGCGGGAGGGGTCCTACAATGAGCAGTTCTTC
NA	TRBV5-1	few	15	TRBJ1-1	CASSFQVGDYTEAFF	TGCGCCAGCAGCTTCCAAGTTGGGGATTACACTGAAGCTTTCTTT
TRBD1	TRBV4-3	NA	16	TRBJ2-7	CASSQDKTGMGYEQYF	TGCGCCAGCAGCCAAGATAAGACAGGGATGGGGTACGAGCAGTACTTC
TRBD2	TRBV6-5	few	14	TRBJ2-3	CASSGGGSTDTQYF	TGTGCCAGCAGCGGCGGGGGTAGCACAGATACGCAGTATTTT
NA	TRBV9	few	13	TRBJ1-1	CASSVPDYTEAFF	TGTGCCAGCAGCGTCCCAGATTACACTGAAGCTTTCTTT
TRBD1	TRBV11-3	NA	13	TRBJ1-1	CASSAGTVTEAFF	TGTGCCAGCAGCGCTGGGACAGTGACTGAAGCTTTCTTT
NA	TRBV6-1	NA	16	TRBJ1-2	CASSGVTPGEAYGYTF	TGTGCCAGCAGTGGCGTCACTCCAGGGGAGGCCTATGGCTACACCTTC
NA	TRBV5-4	NA	14	TRBJ1-5	CASSFLGSNQPQHF	TGTGCCAGCAGCTTCCTGGGGAGCAATCAGCCCCAGCATTTT
TRBD2	TRBV4-2	NA	17	TRBJ2-4	CASSPVLTSGGLNIQYF	TGTGCCAGCAGCCCCGTCCTCACTAGCGGGGGCCTCAACATTCAGTACTTC
NA	TRBV18	NA	12	TRBJ2-1	CASGRSYNEQFF	TGTGCCAGCGGGAGATCCTACAATGAGCAGTTCTTC
TRBD1	TRBV19	NA	14	TRBJ2-7	CASSRTGAVLEQYF	TGTGCCAGTAGTCGGACAGGGGCCGTATTGGAGCAGTACTTC
NA	TRBV7-2	NA	13	TRBJ2-5	CASSLLGIQTQYF	TGTGCCAGCAGCTTACTCGGGATCCAGACCCAGTACTTC